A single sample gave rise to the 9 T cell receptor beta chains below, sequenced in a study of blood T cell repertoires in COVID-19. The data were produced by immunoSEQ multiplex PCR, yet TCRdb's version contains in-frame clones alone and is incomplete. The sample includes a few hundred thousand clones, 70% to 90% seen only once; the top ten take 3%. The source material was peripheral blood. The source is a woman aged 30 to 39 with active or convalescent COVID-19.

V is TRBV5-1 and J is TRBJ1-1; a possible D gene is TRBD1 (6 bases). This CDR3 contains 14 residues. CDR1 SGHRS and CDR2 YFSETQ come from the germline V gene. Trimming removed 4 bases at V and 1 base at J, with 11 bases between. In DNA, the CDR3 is TGCGCCAGCAGCCCGGACAGCGAGAACACTGAAGCTTTCTTT. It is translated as CASSPDSENTEAFF.

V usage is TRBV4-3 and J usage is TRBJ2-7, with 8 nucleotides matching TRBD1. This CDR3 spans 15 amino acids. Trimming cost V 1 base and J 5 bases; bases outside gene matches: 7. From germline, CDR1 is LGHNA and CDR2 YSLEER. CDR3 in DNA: TGCGCCAGCAGCCAAGGAAGGACAGGGACGGACGAGCAGTACTTC. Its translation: CASSQGRTGTDEQYF.

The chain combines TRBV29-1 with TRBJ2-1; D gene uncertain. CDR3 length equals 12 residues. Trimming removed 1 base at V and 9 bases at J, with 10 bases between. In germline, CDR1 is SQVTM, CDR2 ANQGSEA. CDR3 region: CSVEVGTGEQFF. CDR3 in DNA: TGCAGCGTTGAAGTGGGCACTGGTGAGCAGTTCTTC.

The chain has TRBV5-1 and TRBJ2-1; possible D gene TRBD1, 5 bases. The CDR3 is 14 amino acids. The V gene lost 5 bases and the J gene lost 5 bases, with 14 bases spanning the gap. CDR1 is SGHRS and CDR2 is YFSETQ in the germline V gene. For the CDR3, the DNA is TGCGCCAGCAGTCTCTACAGGACGGACAATGAGCAGTTCTTC. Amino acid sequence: CASSLYRTDNEQFF.

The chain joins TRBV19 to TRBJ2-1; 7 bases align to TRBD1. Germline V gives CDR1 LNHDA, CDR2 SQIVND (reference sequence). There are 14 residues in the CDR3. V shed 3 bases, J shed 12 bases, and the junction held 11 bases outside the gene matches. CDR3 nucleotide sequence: TGTGCCAGTAGTATCCGGCACAGGGGTGAACGGCAGTTCTTC. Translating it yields CASSIRHRGERQFF.

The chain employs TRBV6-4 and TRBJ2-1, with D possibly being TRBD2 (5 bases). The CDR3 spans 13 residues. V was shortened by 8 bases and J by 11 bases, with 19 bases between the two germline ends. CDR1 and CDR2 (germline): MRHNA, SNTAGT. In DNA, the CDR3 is TGTGCCAGCTCGGGCGGGCTTACAATGAAGCAGTTCTTC. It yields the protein CASSGGLTMKQFF.

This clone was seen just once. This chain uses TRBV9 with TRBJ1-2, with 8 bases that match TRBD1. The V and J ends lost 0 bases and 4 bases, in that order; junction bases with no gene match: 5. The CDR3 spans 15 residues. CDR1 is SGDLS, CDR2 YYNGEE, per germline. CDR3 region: CASSVATGVSYGYTF. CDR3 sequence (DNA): TGTGCCAGCAGCGTAGCGACAGGGGTATCCTATGGCTACACCTTC.

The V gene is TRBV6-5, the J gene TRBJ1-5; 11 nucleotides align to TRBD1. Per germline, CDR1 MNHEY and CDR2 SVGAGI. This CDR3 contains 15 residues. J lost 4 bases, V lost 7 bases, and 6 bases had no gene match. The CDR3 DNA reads TGTGCCAGCACCCCCGGGACAGGGGGAAATCAGCCCCAGCATTTT. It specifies CASTPGTGGNQPQHF.

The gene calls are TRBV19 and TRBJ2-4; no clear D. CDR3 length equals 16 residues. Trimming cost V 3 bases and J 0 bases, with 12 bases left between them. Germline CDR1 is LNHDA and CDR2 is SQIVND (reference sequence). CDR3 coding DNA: TGTGCCAGTAGTATCACCGCAGCGCTAGCCAAAAACATTCAGTACTTC. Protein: CASSITAALAKNIQYF.